The 21 T cell receptor beta chains below were found in one sample sequenced in a study of OX40 agonist ivuxolimab in advanced cancers. Produced via immunoSEQ multiplex PCR; TCRdb's table is partial and in-frame only. The table lists 70,000 to 85,000 clones, 90% to 95% of them singletons. The sequenced sample was CD4+ or CD8+ T cells sorted from blood, obtained in a trial of the OX40 agonist ivuxolimab. The receptors originated from an adult with an advanced solid tumor such as melanoma, head and neck, liver or kidney cancer.

This sequence joins TRBV21-1 and TRBJ2-5. TRBV21-1 is described as a pseudogene. The CDR3 runs to 11 residues. CDR3 nucleotide sequence: TGTGCCAGCGGCACTCCGCTCACCCAGTACTTC. Its translation: CASGTPLTQYF.

The table lists this clone with a count of one. The chain recombines TRBV14 with TRBJ2-1; weak D call: TRBD2 (6 bases). The V gene lost 2 bases and the J gene lost 5 bases, with 16 bases spanning the gap. Per the germline V gene, CDR1 is SGHDN and CDR2 is FVKESK. The CDR3 loop spans 16 amino acids. The chain's CDR3 is CASSQLLGLTNNEQFF. In DNA, the CDR3 is TGTGCCAGCAGCCAACTTCTGGGACTCACGAACAATGAGCAGTTCTTC.

By share of the sample, this clone is medium-sized (0.01 to 0.1%). The chain uses TRBV19 and TRBJ2-1; TRBD2 matches 13 bases. CDR3 length: 15 residues. V shed 5 bases, J shed 8 bases, and the junction held 6 bases outside the gene matches. Germline lookup yields CDR1 LNHDA and CDR2 SQIVND (reference sequence). The chain's CDR3 is CASSLLAGGPHEQFF. The CDR3 region has the DNA TGTGCCAGTAGTCTACTAGCGGGAGGGCCTCATGAGCAGTTCTTC. Full variable domain (missing parts from reference TRBV19 and TRBJ2-1): DGGITQSPKYLFRKEGQNVTLSCEQNLNHDAMYWYRQDPGQGLRLIYYSQIVNDFQKGDIAEGYSVSREKKESFPLTVTSAQKNPTAFYLCASSLLAGGPHEQFFGPGTRLTVL.

The chain employs TRBV18 and TRBJ2-1; 7 nucleotides agree with TRBD2. With 0 bases clipped from V and 4 bases from J, the junction kept 9 bases outside the gene matches. The CDR3 is 17 amino acids. Per the germline V gene, CDR1 is KGHSH and CDR2 is LQKENI. This CDR3 reads CASSPPFGGRPYNEQFF. DNA for the CDR3: TGTGCCAGCTCACCACCGTTCGGCGGGAGACCGTACAATGAGCAGTTCTTC.

The CDR3 spells CASSYGGGVETQYF. In nucleotides, the CDR3 is TGTGCCAGTAGTTACGGGGGAGGGGTGGAGACCCAGTACTTC. This rearrangement joins TRBV19 to TRBJ2-5; 7 positions agree with TRBD2. CDR3 size: 14 residues. V dropped 5 bases and J dropped 5; count of bases not matched to a gene: 8. Germline V gives CDR1 LNHDA, CDR2 SQIVND (reference sequence).

J is TRBJ1-2 and V is TRBV19; 8 nucleotides align to TRBD1. The V gene's germline CDR1 is LNHDA and CDR2 SQIVND (reference sequence). CDR3 length: 14 amino acids. The junction had 8 bases not matched to a gene; V was cut back by 5 bases and J by 6 bases. CDR3 DNA: TGTGCCAGTAGTTCGACAGGGGAGGGCGATGGCTACACCTTC. This translates into CASSSTGEGDGYTF. The whole variable domain, remainder taken from reference TRBV19 and TRBJ1-2, is DGGITQSPKYLFRKEGQNVTLSCEQNLNHDAMYWYRQDPGQGLRLIYYSQIVNDFQKGDIAEGYSVSREKKESFPLTVTSAQKNPTAFYLCASSSTGEGDGYTFGSGTRLTVV.

The chain employs TRBV5-1 and TRBJ1-5; 8 nucleotides match TRBD1. The germline V gene encodes CDR1 SGHRS and CDR2 YFSETQ. The V segment lost 0 bases and the J segment 5 bases; nucleotides outside the gene matches: 1. The length of the CDR3 is 14 residues. The CDR3 region is CASSLDRGDQPQHF. The CDR3 DNA reads as TGCGCCAGCAGCTTGGACAGGGGGGATCAGCCCCAGCATTTT.

The V call is TRBV5-8, the J call TRBJ2-1; D may be TRBD2 (6 bases). The germline V and J ends were trimmed by 4 bases and 8 bases, with 19 bases remaining between them. CDR3 length equals 15 residues. Germline loops: CDR1 SGHTS, CDR2 YDEGEE. CDR3 sequence: CASSRGTVGFYEQFF. As DNA, the CDR3 is TGTGCCAGCAGCCGCGGGACGGTCGGTTTTTATGAGCAGTTCTTC.

DNA for the CDR3: TGCAGCGCCCGGCAGACCGAGACCCAGTACTTC. Amino acid sequence: CSARQTETQYF. The rearrangement joins TRBV29-1 to TRBJ2-5; D unclear. The CDR3 runs to 11 residues. Trimming took off 7 bases at V and 5 bases at J, with 11 bases between the two ends. CDR1 is SQVTM and CDR2 is ANQGSEA in the germline V gene.

The chain carries TRBV4-3 and TRBJ1-6; 7 nucleotides match TRBD1. This CDR3 is built from 15 residues. The germline gives CDR1 LGHNA, CDR2 YSLEER. The trim removed 4 bases at V and 8 bases at J, leaving 8 bases unmatched. CDR3 amino acids: CASSPRGIMDSPLHF. The CDR3 bases are TGCGCCAGCAGCCCCAGGGGGATTATGGATTCACCCCTCCACTTT.

The chain uses TRBV5-5 and TRBJ2-1, with a tentative D call TRBD1 (6 bases). Germline CDR1 reads SGHKS; CDR2 reads YYEKEE (reference sequence). V was clipped by 3 bases and J by 9 bases, with 13 bases between them. The CDR3 consists of 13 residues. As DNA, the CDR3 is TGTGCCAGCAGCTCCTGGACAGACCGTGAGCAGTTCTTC. Amino acid sequence: CASSSWTDREQFF. Based on the CDR3 plus reference TRBV5-5 and TRBJ2-1, the full variable domain is DAGVTQSPTHLIKTRGQQVTLRCSPISGHKSVSWYQQVLGQGPQFIFQYYEKEERGRGNFPDRFSARQFPNYSSELNVNALLLGDSALYLCASSSWTDREQFFGPGTRLTVL.

This chain connects TRBV7-3 to TRBJ2-7, with TRBD1 matching over 9 bases. V lost 5 bases to trimming and J lost 2 bases; unmatched junction nucleotides: 7. The CDR3 sequence is 15 residues long. Per germline, CDR1 SGHTA and CDR2 FQGTGA. The CDR3, as DNA: TGTGCCAGCAGCCGGGACAGGGCACGGACCTACGAGCAGTACTTC. It encodes CASSRDRARTYEQYF.

This chain uses TRBV2 with TRBJ2-3; D possibly matches TRBD1 or TRBD2 (5 bases each). The CDR3 sequence is 14 residues long. Trimming took 6 bases from V and 3 from J, leaving 13 bases between them. Germline V lookup: CDR1 SNHLY, CDR2 FYNNEI. CDR3 sequence (DNA): TGTGCCAGCAGACACTTGGGGACGACAGATACGCAGTATTTT. It yields the protein CASRHLGTTDTQYF. Full variable domain (rest looked up from reference TRBV2 and TRBJ2-3): EPEVTQTPSHQVTQMGQEVILRCVPISNHLYFYWYRQILGQKVEFLVSFYNNEISEKSEIFDDQFSVERPDGSNFTLKIRSTKLEDSAMYFCASRHLGTTDTQYFGPGTRLTVL.

The rearrangement links TRBV6-5 to TRBJ1-5; 10 nucleotides line up with TRBD1. The CDR3 is 14 residues long. Germline assignment: CDR1 MNHEY and CDR2 SVGAGI. Unmatched junction bases numbered 2, after V lost 5 bases and J lost 4 bases. CDR3 region: CASSPGQGNQPQHF. The CDR3 nucleotides read TGTGCCAGCAGTCCGGGACAGGGGAATCAGCCCCAGCATTTT.

The chain links TRBV5-6 to TRBJ1-2; D is perhaps TRBD1 (6 bases). V lost 5 bases, J lost 4 bases, and 9 bases lay in between. The CDR3 consists of 12 residues. CDR1 is SGHDT, CDR2 YYEEEE, per germline. This CDR3 reads CASSRTVYGYTF. The DNA of the CDR3 is TGTGCCAGCAGTCGGACAGTCTATGGCTACACCTTC. The variable domain in full, with the rest retrieved from reference TRBV5-6 and TRBJ1-2, is DAGVTQSPTHLIKTRGQQVTLRCSPKSGHDTVSWYQQALGQGPQFIFQYYEEEERQRGNFPDRFSGHQFPNYSSELNVNALLLGDSALYLCASSRTVYGYTFGSGTRLTVV.

This chain connects TRBV4-2 to TRBJ1-4; D ambiguous. Trimming cost V 4 bases and J 2 bases, with 17 bases left between them. Germline CDR1 reads LGHNA; CDR2 reads YNFKEQ. The CDR3 sequence is 17 residues long. Written as DNA, the CDR3 is TGTGCCAGCAGCCTAGAGACCTCCCGGTGGACTAATGAAAAACTGTTTTTT. This gives the protein CASSLETSRWTNEKLFF.

The chain couples TRBV19 to TRBJ2-7; a weak D match, TRBD2 (6 bases). The germline CDR1 and CDR2 sequences are LNHDA and SQIVND (reference sequence). The CDR3 totals 14 residues. V was clipped by 4 bases and J by 2 bases, with 12 bases between them. In DNA, the CDR3 is TGTGCCAGTAGTACCCGGGGCGGGACCTACGAGCAGTACTTC. Protein sequence: CASSTRGGTYEQYF.

The chain carries TRBV28 and TRBJ2-7, with TRBD1 matching over 7 bases. With V trimmed by 3 bases and J by 7 bases, 9 bases remained unmatched. CDR1 and CDR2 (germline): MDHEN, SYDVKM. This CDR3 has 14 residues. The CDR3 loop reads CASSLHRGLREQYF. As DNA, the CDR3 is TGTGCCAGCAGTTTGCACAGGGGCCTACGGGAGCAGTACTTC.

The chain carries TRBV7-2 and TRBJ2-7; the D gene is possibly TRBD1 (6 bases). Germline V CDR1 and CDR2: SGHTA, FQGNSA. This CDR3 comprises 16 residues. Between the trimmed V and J ends, which lost 5 bases and 4 bases, there was a span of 21 bases. This CDR3 is CASSTRTVTDSYEQYF. The CDR3 DNA sequence: TGTGCCAGCAGCACTAGGACAGTGACGGATAGTTACGAGCAGTACTTC.

V is TRBV5-6 and J is TRBJ2-5; 10 nucleotides agree with TRBD1. The CDR3 contains 14 residues. V was clipped by 4 bases and J by 5 bases; unmatched bases: 5. CDR1 SGHDT and CDR2 YYEEEE come from the germline V gene. In DNA, the CDR3 is TGTGCCAGCAGCCGACAGGGGGCAGGGGAGACCCAGTACTTC. Amino acids: CASSRQGAGETQYF.

This chain connects TRBV14 to TRBJ2-3; 10 positions match TRBD1. Germline V gene data show CDR1 as SGHDN and CDR2 as FVKESK. Trimming removed 4 bases from V and 0 bases from J; junction bases left unmatched: 4. There are 16 residues in the CDR3. The CDR3 region is CASSRWTGGSTDTQYF. The CDR3 DNA reads as TGTGCCAGCAGCCGCTGGACAGGGGGTAGCACAGATACGCAGTATTTT.